Each of the 32 T cell receptor beta chains below was sequenced from the same sample in a study of PD-L1 blockade in urothelial cancer (dated by TCRdb to 2016 to 2017). The sample's time point label, in plain terms: peripheral blood 6 weeks after treatment start. The receptor library was made with the immunoSEQ multiplex PCR assay. As stored in TCRdb, this immuneACCESS dataset retains in-frame rearrangements with V and J assigned. A fraction of the clones does not appear; measured against another copy, unresolved V genes explain less than half of the discrepancy, and the remainder lacks a known reason. For this sample there are 120,000 or so clones; roughly 86% appear just once. Of the sample, roughly 2.4% is held by the ten largest clones. This sample comprised PBMCs, obtained around atezolizumab (anti-PD-L1) treatment. Source of these receptors: a man aged 50-60 years with urothelial cancer.

This chain joins TRBV7-3 and TRBJ2-7; 8 nucleotides match TRBD2. Trimming removed 0 bases from V and 3 bases from J; junction bases left unmatched: 4. CDR3 length: 15 residues. Germline loops: CDR1 SGHTA, CDR2 FQGTGA. The CDR3 protein is CASSLTGTSNYEQYF. The CDR3 DNA sequence: TGTGCCAGCAGCTTAACGGGGACTAGTAACTACGAGCAGTACTTC.

This clone was seen a handful of times. The chain couples TRBV11-3 to TRBJ1-1, with D possibly TRBD1 on 5 matching bases. V dropped 5 bases and J dropped 5 bases, with 12 bases sitting between them. The CDR3 extends over 13 amino acids. The germline V gene encodes CDR1 SGHNT and CDR2 YENEEA. CDR3 bases: TGTGCCAGCAGCGCCTCCGGGGGAACTGAAGCTTTCTTT. This translates into CASSASGGTEAFF.

The chain carries TRBV7-9 and TRBJ1-1, with D unclear. The CDR3 consists of 14 residues. V was trimmed by 2 bases and J by 1 base, leaving 8 bases between them. The germline CDR1 and CDR2 sequences are SEHNR and FQNEAQ (reference sequence). As DNA, the CDR3 is TGTGCCAGCAGCTTAACTACGGGGAACACTGAAGCTTTCTTT. Protein sequence: CASSLTTGNTEAFF.

V is TRBV18 and J is TRBJ2-6, with D possibly matching TRBD1 (6 bases). This CDR3 has 15 amino acids. Germline lookup yields CDR1 KGHSH and CDR2 LQKENI. Trimming shortened V by 2 bases and J by 4 bases, and 9 bases separated the two germline ends. The CDR3 region is CASSPGGSGANVLTF. CDR3 nucleotides: TGTGCCAGCTCACCAGGGGGCTCCGGGGCCAACGTCCTGACTTTC. The entire variable domain, with the rest obtained from reference TRBV18 and TRBJ2-6, is as follows: NAGVMQNPRHLVRRRGQEARLRCSPMKGHSHVYWYRQLPEEGLKFMVYLQKENIIDESGMPKERFSAEFPKEGPSILRIQQVVRGDSAAYFCASSPGGSGANVLTFGAGSRLTVL.

The V and J genes are TRBV7-8 and TRBJ2-3; 15 bases are shared with TRBD2. There are 17 residues in the CDR3. The ends lost 2 bases at V and 4 bases at J; junction bases unmatched: 4. The germline gives CDR1 SGHVS, CDR2 FQNEAQ. The CDR3 DNA reads TGTGCCAGCAGCTTAAGAGGACTAGCGGGAGGGGCAGATACGCAGTATTTT. Translating gives CASSLRGLAGGADTQYF.

The table lists this clone with a count of one. The rearrangement joins TRBV6-5 to TRBJ1-5; 9 positions agree with TRBD1. J lost 7 bases, V lost 2 bases, and 6 bases had no gene match. Looked up from germline, CDR1 is MNHEY and CDR2 is SVGAGI. The CDR3 consists of 15 residues. CDR3 region: CASSYGTGSNQPQHF. The CDR3 nucleotides read TGTGCCAGCAGTTACGGGACAGGGTCGAACCAGCCCCAGCATTTT.

The CDR3, as DNA: TGTGCCAGCAGTTCCTACTCAGGGGGACGTGGCTACACCTTC. The encoded protein is CASSSYSGGRGYTF. The chain employs TRBV2 and TRBJ1-2; 7 nucleotides line up with TRBD1. From germline, CDR1 is SNHLY and CDR2 FYNNEI. V was clipped by 5 bases and J by 7 bases; unmatched bases: 10. The CDR3 contains 14 residues.

The chain uses TRBV28 and TRBJ2-7, with D perhaps matching TRBD1 (6 bases). V lost 10 bases and J lost 7, with 20 bases in between. The CDR3 totals 13 residues. CDR1 and CDR2 (germline): MDHEN, SYDVKM. The CDR3 here is CATLGAPREEQYF. CDR3 nucleotides: TGTGCCACGCTGGGGGCCCCGAGGGAAGAGCAGTACTTC.

The rearrangement uses TRBV5-1 and TRBJ2-7; possible D gene TRBD2, 6 bases. The V end lost 0 bases, the J end lost 6 bases, and 16 bases lay between the germline ends. The CDR3 totals 15 residues. The germline gives CDR1 SGHRS, CDR2 YFSETQ. CDR3 sequence reads: CASSLAGRETSEQYF. The CDR3 nucleotides are TGCGCCAGCAGCTTGGCCGGACGGGAGACGTCCGAGCAGTACTTC.

A few counts support this clone. This sequence joins TRBV7-9 and TRBJ1-2; 8 nucleotides agree with TRBD1. Germline V lookup: CDR1 SEHNR, CDR2 FQNEAQ (reference sequence). J lost 6 bases, V lost 4 bases, and 10 bases had no gene match. The CDR3 consists of 15 residues. In nucleotides, the CDR3 is TGTGCCAGCAGCTCGGTTCTCCAGGGGGCGAATGGCTACACCTTC. This gives the protein CASSSVLQGANGYTF.

The gene calls are TRBV30 and TRBJ2-1; D is uncertain. The CDR3 runs 12 residues. Germline CDR1 is GTSNPN and CDR2 is SVGIG (reference sequence). With 2 bases removed from V and 6 bases from J, the gap between germline ends came to 8 bases. The CDR3 nucleotides are TGTGCCTGGAGTACCCTAGGCAATGAGCAGTTCTTC. Translation: CAWSTLGNEQFF.

This clone was recorded only once. The chain is built from TRBV5-1 and TRBJ2-3, with 7 bases lining up with TRBD1. Per germline, CDR1 SGHRS and CDR2 YFSETQ. This CDR3 region has 15 residues. Trimming at V came to 4 bases and at J to 4 bases, leaving 9 bases not matched to a gene. In DNA form, the CDR3 reads TGCGCCAGCAGCCCAGGGACAGCCGGACCAGATACGCAGTATTTT. This gives the protein CASSPGTAGPDTQYF. Supplemented by reference TRBV5-1 and TRBJ2-3, the full variable domain reads KAGVTQTPRYLIKTRGQQVTLSCSPISGHRSVSWYQQTPGQGLQFLFEYFSETQRNKGNFPGRFSGRQFSNSRSEMNVSTLELGDSALYLCASSPGTAGPDTQYFGPGTRLTVL.

V and J are TRBV11-2 and TRBJ1-3; possible D gene TRBD1, 6 bases. Germline V gene lookup returns CDR1 SGHAT and CDR2 FQNNGV. The CDR3 runs to 14 residues. Trimming took 7 bases from V and 4 from J, leaving 14 bases between them. The CDR3 coding sequence is TGTGCCAGCACCAACCGGGACATCGGAAACACCATATATTTT. Translated: CASTNRDIGNTIYF.

V usage is TRBV5-3 and J usage is TRBJ2-1; 11 positions agree with TRBD2. TRBV5-3 is filed as an ORF, its function uncertain. Germline trimming cut 4 bases from V and 12 bases from J; bases unmatched to any gene: 18. The length of the CDR3 is 17 residues. CDR3 coding DNA: TGTGCCAGAAGCCTACGACTAGCGGGACTGTGTTCGAGTAGGCAGTTCTTC. It yields the protein CARSLRLAGLCSSRQFF.

The chain uses TRBV5-1 and TRBJ1-4, with D possibly matching TRBD1 (5 bases). Germline loops: CDR1 SGHRS, CDR2 YFSETQ. The ends were cut back, 0 bases at V and 7 bases at J, with 10 bases in the middle. The CDR3 consists of 14 residues. The CDR3: CASSLDQGTEKLFF. In DNA, the CDR3 is TGCGCCAGCAGCTTGGACCAGGGAACTGAAAAACTGTTTTTT.

This rearrangement joins TRBV15 to TRBJ1-5; D ambiguous. The CDR3 length is 15 residues. The V gene's germline CDR1 is LNHNV and CDR2 YYDKDF (reference sequence). Trimming stripped 0 bases from V and 9 bases from J, with 15 bases between. CDR3 region: CATSREQVQSRPQHF. The CDR3 bases are TGTGCCACCAGCAGAGAGCAGGTGCAGAGTAGGCCCCAGCATTTT.

Only a few counts were recorded for this clone. V and J are TRBV6-5 and TRBJ2-1; D is perhaps TRBD1 (6 bases). The CDR3 is made up of 15 amino acids. V was clipped by 5 bases and J by 6 bases, with 17 bases between them. The germline CDR1 and CDR2 sequences are MNHEY and SVGAGI. The CDR3 is CASSRRGGGGNEQFF. The CDR3, as DNA: TGTGCCAGCAGTAGGAGAGGGGGTGGGGGCAATGAGCAGTTCTTC.

The rearrangement joins TRBV7-2 to TRBJ1-2, with a tentative D call TRBD1 (5 bases). This CDR3 region has 14 residues. Trimming took off 7 bases at V and 0 bases at J, with 12 bases between the two ends. The germline gives CDR1 SGHTA, CDR2 FQGNSA. The CDR3 sequence: CASTEDRANYGYTF. DNA of the CDR3: TGTGCCAGCACCGAAGACAGAGCTAACTATGGCTACACCTTC.

This chain connects TRBV11-2 to TRBJ2-5; 8 nucleotides align to TRBD2. The CDR3 runs 15 residues. From germline, CDR1 is SGHAT and CDR2 FQNNGV. With V trimmed by 1 base and J by 0 bases, 1 base remained unmatched. The CDR3 DNA reads as TGTGCCAGCAGCTTAGTAGCGGGGAACCAAGAGACCCAGTACTTC. It yields the protein CASSLVAGNQETQYF.

V is TRBV4-2 and J is TRBJ2-1; 7 bases map to TRBD2. CDR3 size: 18 residues. Trimming removed 1 base from V and 7 bases from J; junction bases left unmatched: 16. Germline CDR1 and CDR2: LGHNA and YNFKEQ. The CDR3 nucleotides are TGTGCCAGCAGCCAAGTAGATGTAAGGGGAGCGGGGCTGAATGAGCAGTTCTTC. This encodes CASSQVDVRGAGLNEQFF.

The chain joins TRBV29-1 to TRBJ2-1; TRBD2 matches 11 bases. CDR1 is SQVTM and CDR2 is ANQGSEA in the germline V gene. The ends lost 2 bases at V and 6 bases at J; junction bases unmatched: 6. The CDR3 runs to 15 residues. CDR3 nucleotides: TGCAGCGTTGAAATTAGCGGGAGGGCCCTCAATGAGCAGTTCTTC. Translated: CSVEISGRALNEQFF.

The V call is TRBV28, the J call TRBJ2-3, with TRBD2 matching over 9 bases. With V trimmed by 2 bases and J by 0 bases, 15 bases remained unmatched. This CDR3 has 20 amino acids. Germline-derived CDR1 and CDR2 are MDHEN and SYDVKM. The CDR3 region is CASSLPPGGGRGYSTDTQYF. For the CDR3, the DNA is TGTGCCAGCAGTTTACCCCCGGGGGGCGGGAGGGGTTATAGCACAGATACGCAGTATTTT.

This chain links TRBV7-9 with TRBJ2-1, with a possible D match to TRBD1 (6 bases). Germline V gene lookup returns CDR1 SEHNR and CDR2 FQNEAQ (reference sequence). The V end lost 8 bases, the J end lost 7 bases, and 12 bases lay between the germline ends. The CDR3 has 12 amino acids. In DNA form, the CDR3 reads TGTGCCAGCGGAGGACAGTTTAATGAGCAGTTCTTC. It is translated as CASGGQFNEQFF.

The rearrangement links TRBV6-5 to TRBJ2-1, with a possible D match to TRBD2 (7 bases). Germline V gives CDR1 MNHEY, CDR2 SVGAGI. The CDR3 runs to 16 residues. V dropped 2 bases and J dropped 2 bases, with 13 bases sitting between them. CDR3 sequence: CASSYGGGGPYNEQFF. CDR3 bases: TGTGCCAGCAGTTACGGAGGGGGAGGGCCCTACAATGAGCAGTTCTTC.

This chain uses TRBV28 with TRBJ2-7; D may be TRBD2 (6 bases). The CDR3 consists of 15 residues. Trimming took 6 bases from V and 2 from J, leaving 17 bases between them. Germline loops: CDR1 MDHEN, CDR2 SYDVKM. CDR3 residues: CASRKLTGLPYEQYF. The DNA of the CDR3 is TGTGCCAGCAGGAAGCTTACGGGACTCCCCTACGAGCAGTACTTC.

In its sample, this clone was seen once. Other nucleotide sequences in the sample specify the same CDR3. The chain has TRBV15 and TRBJ2-2, with TRBD1 matching 8 bases. V gave up 2 bases and J gave up 5 bases; unmatched junction bases: 1. The CDR3 extends over 14 amino acids. Germline V CDR1 and CDR2: LNHNV, YYDKDF (reference sequence). CDR3 sequence: CATSRTGGTGELFF. The CDR3 nucleotides read TGTGCCACCAGCAGAACAGGGGGGACCGGGGAGCTGTTTTTT.

In this sample, this clone turned up a few times. The J gene is TRBJ1-1, the V gene TRBV5-6; 11 bases agree with TRBD1. The germline CDR1 and CDR2 sequences are SGHDT and YYEEEE. CDR3 size: 15 residues. V was clipped by 4 bases and J by 4 bases; unmatched bases: 6. The DNA of the CDR3 is TGTGCCAGCAGCGGGGGCGGGACAGGGGGCACTGAAGCTTTCTTT. Translating it yields CASSGGGTGGTEAFF.

This chain joins TRBV7-9 and TRBJ2-7; TRBD2 matches at 8 bases. Germline V gene sequence: CDR1 SEHNR, CDR2 FQNEAQ (reference sequence). V dropped 3 bases and J dropped 3; count of bases not matched to a gene: 4. The CDR3 sequence is 14 residues long. The DNA of the CDR3 is TGTGCCAGCAGCTTGGCGGGACTAGACTACGAGCAGTACTTC. As protein: CASSLAGLDYEQYF.

This rearrangement joins TRBV5-4 to TRBJ2-3; 9 bases align to TRBD2. The germline V gene encodes CDR1 SGHNT and CDR2 YYREEE (reference sequence). The CDR3 is 16 amino acids. J gave up 2 bases and V 4 bases, and 8 bases lay outside the gene matches. The CDR3 DNA follows: TGTGCCAGCAGCCAAGTGGGCGGGAGGGCCACAGATACGCAGTATTTT. Protein product: CASSQVGGRATDTQYF.

The J gene is TRBJ1-1, the V gene TRBV30, with 11 bases that match TRBD1. The germline gives CDR1 GTSNPN, CDR2 SVGIG (reference sequence). CDR3 length: 15 residues. The J segment lost 5 bases and the V segment lost 4 bases, leaving 9 bases of the junction unmatched. The CDR3 nucleotides read TGTGCCTGGAACCCCGGACAGGGGGCGCGGACTGAAGCTTTCTTT. Translated, it gives CAWNPGQGARTEAFF.

The genes are TRBV9 and TRBJ2-6; possibly TRBD2 for D (5 bases). Germline lookup yields CDR1 SGDLS and CDR2 YYNGEE. Trimming removed 0 bases from V and 2 bases from J, with 6 bases in between. CDR3 size: 15 residues. The CDR3 DNA follows: TGTGCCAGCAGCGTAGGGGGAGCTGGGGCCAACGTCCTGACTTTC. Residues: CASSVGGAGANVLTF. Using reference TRBV9 and TRBJ2-6 for the parts outside the CDR3, the full variable domain is DSGVTQTPKHLITATGQRVTLRCSPRSGDLSVYWYQQSLDQGLQFLIQYYNGEERAKGNILERFSAQQFPDLHSELNLSSLELGDSALYFCASSVGGAGANVLTFGAGSRLTVL.

Here the CDR3 DNA reads TGTGCCTGGAGTGTTGGGAGGGACCAGCCCCAGCATTTT. This translates into CAWSVGRDQPQHF. The genes are TRBV30 and TRBJ1-5, with D possibly matching TRBD1 (5 bases). The CDR3 consists of 13 residues. V was cut by 0 bases and J by 7 bases, with 10 bases left in between. Per the germline V gene, CDR1 is GTSNPN and CDR2 is SVGIG (reference sequence). Variable domain in full (rest from reference TRBV30 and TRBJ1-5): SQTIHQWPATLVQPVGSPLSLECTVEGTSNPNLYWYRQAAGRGLQLLFYSVGIGQISSEVPQNLSASRPQDRQFILSSKKLLLSDSGFYLCAWSVGRDQPQHFGDGTRLSIL.